The clone carrying this T cell receptor (beta chain) was detected a few times. Trimming took 5 bases from V and 4 from J, leaving 11 bases between them. CDR1 is ENHRY, CDR2 SYGVKD, per germline. The CDR3 sequence is 13 residues long. The data originate from a study of identical twins. MiXCR, run by TCRdb on the 5' RACE reads, gives a single entry per CDR3 protein. The sample has under 1 million distinct CDR3 sequences; roughly an eighth are singletons. This sample was shared with a second study, whose subject was yellow fever vaccine responses in identical twins.

The TCR comes from a woman aged 18-29 years in good health. The chain carries TRBV10-3 and TRBJ1-2; TRBD1 might be the D (6 bases). What was sequenced was PBMCs. This CDR3 is CAISSSDSYGYTF. In nucleotides, the CDR3 is TGTGCCATCAGTTCCTCGGACAGCTATGGCTACACCTTC.